Reported below is one T cell receptor (beta chain). This clone was counted only a few times. Its antigen has not been determined. No much larger clone exists at a distance of one base, and base qualities are not known. Other DNA sequences within the sample encode an identical CDR3. Library preparation employed the immunoSEQ multiplex PCR assay. For the multiplex PCR, a mixture combining 60 forward primers for TCR Vbeta segments and 13 reverse primers for TCR Jbeta segments was used. A multiplex PCR assay on genomic DNA amplified the CDR3 region of rearranged TCR beta genes. The Illumina HiSeq System was used to sequence the amplified TCR beta libraries as 87-base-pair reads. The study's own analysis went as follows. Across the 600 to 700 repertoires, a later analysis counted 60 million to 90 million unique TCR beta chains, approximately 12 million of which were shared by at least two donors. A nearest-neighbor algorithm error-corrected the raw reads and collapsed the reads into unique sequences, merging closely related sequences to remove PCR and sequencing errors. To assign V, D and J gene segments, CDR3 sequences were aligned to IMGT reference sequences. For a sequence to be retained, a match of at least six nucleotides was required to both a V gene segment and a J gene segment. Rearrangements were called productive when the CDR3 lacked stop codons and stayed in frame with V and J; all others were non-productive. CDR3 was defined by IMGT convention, running from the second conserved V-encoded cysteine to the conserved J-encoded phenylalanine. In an earlier analysis of roughly 580 of the donors, sequences lacking an unambiguous match to a single V gene segment were excluded. An earlier analysis of a few hundred of the donors classified V segments as functional when productive rearrangements were above 56.7% and as segregating when the standard deviation between donors was above 5%. A statistical classification framework was developed to diagnose cytomegalovirus status using the catalog of TCR beta chain sequences. In a later analysis, V and J genes were assigned by comparing TCR nucleotide sequences against IMGT/GENE-DB human TR gene sequences. A later analysis assigned CDR3 sequences and most-parsimonious VDJ recombination scenarios with the TCRdist pipeline. In a later analysis, each TCR beta chain was defined by its CDR3 amino acid sequence together with its V-gene family, and reads lacking a unique V-gene family were excluded. As a way to deal with suspected cross-contamination and a sequencing artifact, a later analysis dropped 640 or so nucleotide sequences that were highly shared and had low generation probability. A later analysis calculated a clonal expansion index for each public chain from normalized within-repertoire ranks of inferred template counts. In a later analysis, generation probabilities were computed with a VDJ recombination model fitted to out-of-frame rearrangements, and the resulting probabilities were checked against IGoR. Hypergeometric tests were used in a later analysis to score TCR-TCR, TCR-HLA and TCR-CMV co-occurrence, with a repertoire-size bias correction applied to the TCR pairs. To estimate false discovery rates, a later analysis permuted the HLA or CMV assignments 20 times. A later analysis grouped co-occurring TCRs with DBSCAN, adding TCRdist sequence similarity when clustering within HLA-allele-positive subsets. For co-occurrence clustering, repertoires with fewer than 30,000 or more than 120,000 public chains were excluded, along with five repertoires with anomalous nucleotide sharing. TCRdb provides this immuneACCESS table in a form limited to in-frame rearrangements. Some clones are lacking; in checked studies, under half of them reflect an unresolved V gene, and why the rest are absent is not known. V and J calls and clone size follow that table, whereas D and trimming were derived from the DNA. This sample has 90,000 to 100,000 clones in its table, and 78% of those were observed once. Just over 0.75% of the sample rests with the top ten.

In total, roughly 670 healthy bone marrow donors made up the cohort. Cohort members were all nominally healthy when sampled, although unrecorded immune exposures were likely present. The donor tested CMV seronegative and was one of the 352 seronegative cohort members. Every donor gave a peripheral blood sample, and the peripheral blood mononuclear cells from that sample were used for TCR beta sequencing. The Qiagen DNeasy Blood Extraction Kit was used to extract genomic DNA from the blood cell samples. The entry originates in a study of cytomegalovirus exposure and HLA in healthy donors (dated by TCRdb to 2015 to 2018). About the study as a whole: An earlier analysis of some 620 of the donors reported 250 to 350 Gb of sequence data and 95 million to 140 million unique TCR beta sequences obtained from roughly 180 million T cells. An earlier analysis of roughly 600 of the donors used high-throughput TCR beta sequencing to judge whether each TCR beta V gene segment behaved as functional or pseudogenic. The number of typed donors differed by locus: about 620-630 for A, B, C, DRB1 and DQB1; some 500 for DQA1; approximately 610 for DPA1; and about 450 for DPB1. HLA typing included class I and class II loci at four-digit resolution. A later genetic analysis used genome-wide SNP genotypes for about 55% of the 666 donors, treating that subset as a discovery cohort. The study used immunosequencing to profile the T cell repertoires of some 600 subjects and linked those repertoires to cytomegalovirus serostatus. All discovery cohort repertoires had been generated using a single sequencing platform. The study was designed to test whether signatures of past pathogen exposure could be identified by cataloging public T cell receptors. An early release covering around 630 HLA-typed donors comprised about 310 gigabases of sequencing data and around 80 million unique TCR sequences. A separate validation cohort of 100 to 150 different subjects was used in addition to the roughly 700-subject first cohort. To predict cytomegalovirus infection status, the study combined high-throughput TCR immunosequencing, statistical association of individual TCRs with disease status, and machine learning. Of the roughly 410 genotyped donors, less than 85% were placed in the genetic ancestry cluster associated with self-reported Caucasian donors. Among about 400 genotyped donors of the cohort, an average of around 240,000 unique TCR beta nucleotide sequences was sequenced per donor, of which approximately 19% were non-productive. A later analysis re-analyzed previously published TCR beta repertoires from 500 to 700 donors and added high-resolution HLA genotyping to study TCR occurrence patterns. The later analysis used no new phenotypic data to find candidate immune exposures, relying instead on TCR beta sequences and their occurrence across donors. A handful of DR-DQ haplotypes were handled as single units for association and clustering because linkage in the cohort was strong. Alongside the repertoire data, information on donor age, sex, ethnicity and CMV serostatus was compiled. Points the paper makes about the study in general: In a later analysis, HLA-associated TCR beta chains showed more clonal expansion and lower generation probabilities than non-associated chains that were equally common. In an earlier analysis of some 550 of the donors, most TCR beta V segments were observed in productive rearrangements about 87% or about 30% of the time, broadly matching IMGT annotations. Strong co-occurrence of HLA alleles, especially DR and DQ, made assigning TCR associations to individual alleles difficult. In vitro tests confirmed that a few of the cytomegalovirus-associated TCR beta chains recognize cytomegalovirus antigens. A cluster of highly shared sequence variants was judged likely to represent a technical artifact of the sequencing pipeline. The earlier analysis of approximately 590 of the donors excluded some 15 rarely observed V segments, including chromosome 9 orphons, because counts were too low. The authors suggested that the approach could potentially be extended to other disease states and immunological phenotypes. In a later genetic analysis, a missense DCLRE1C variant was associated with V-gene and J-gene trimming of TCR beta chains, and the association was replicated in an independent cohort. Most TCR sequences were seen in very few donors, while some public TCRs were found in many individuals. Linkage disequilibrium might explain the correlated functional status among segregating V segments, but an unknown experimental factor could not be excluded. A further reported finding was that TCR beta sequences accurately predicted the HLA-A and HLA-B alleles for most subjects in the first cohort. According to a later analysis, TCR association rates differed among HLA loci, with DRB1 alleles showing the most associated TCRs and HLA-C alleles showing the fewest. Because the 87-base-pair reads could not distinguish some IMGT-functional V segments, including TRBV6-2 and TRBV6-3, those segments were excluded. CMV serostatus was the only immune exposure information available for the cohort. A later analysis associated 16,951 TCR beta sequences with specific HLA alleles at a false discovery rate of 0.05. Sequencing depth was assumed to be roughly uniform across donors in the presence/absence analyses, though that assumption may not hold. This cohort had only TCR beta chains sequenced, and the lack of alpha or paired-chain data limited which features could be detected. A later analysis reported that several top co-occurrence clusters appeared linked to parvovirus B19, influenza, CMV and Epstein-Barr virus. The classifier was reported to diagnose cytomegalovirus status with high specificity and sensitivity in both the original cohort and the validation cohort. In a later genetic analysis, fewer N-insertions in productive TCRs were reported among donors in an Asian-associated ancestry cluster than the approximately 670-donor mean. Most CMV-associated TCR beta chains appeared to be HLA-restricted in a later analysis, and the HLA associations seemed to be driven largely by CMV exposure. The study gave a list of under 200 TCR beta chains associated with cytomegalovirus. Because some donors lacked HLA typing at each locus, the association tests relied only on the typed subset.

For CDR1 and CDR2, the germline V gene lists MNHEY and SVGAGI. V is trimmed back by 5 bases and J by 5 bases, and the junction contains 5 bases that no gene match accounts for. From cysteine to phenylalanine, the CDR3 is 13 amino acids long. CDR3 DNA is the only sequence kept; it has 39 bases, read in frame from the first base. The chain was built from TRBV6-5 and TRBJ2-7, with 8 bases aligning to TRBD1. The sequenced material came from PBMCs. The source of this sequence is a woman in her sixties or seventies in good health and CMV-seronegative. The CDR3 protein sequence reads: CASSRTGFHEQYF. The bases read TGTGCCAGCAGTAGGACAGGGTTCCACGAGCAGTACTTC.